Described below is a single T cell receptor beta chain sequence and its context. Which antigen it targets is not known. No qualities accompany the bases; no much larger clone lies one base away. Library preparation employed the immunoSEQ multiplex PCR assay. TCRdb limited this immuneACCESS table to in-frame rearrangements with V and J called. A share of clones is missing; checked studies link under half to unresolved V genes, and the rest is unexplained. This sample has about 69,000 clones in its table, and approximately 89% of those were observed once. The ten top clones hold roughly 5% of the sample. The record originates from a study of technical replicates of blood from a few donors (dated 2017 in TCRdb). Relative to germline, V is 3 bases shorter and J is 4 bases shorter, with 9 bases between their ends. CDR3 length: 13 amino acids, cysteine to phenylalanine. Only the CDR3 DNA is retained, 39 bases long and in frame from the first base. Taken from the germline V gene, the CDR1 and CDR2 loops are SGHVS and FQNEAQ.

The clonotype was recovered from a human donor in good health. Some clones in this sample may be carry-over from other donors' samples. The chain is assembled from TRBV7-8 and TRBJ1-2; too little of a D gene remains to name it. The sequenced material came from PBMCs. The DNA sequence is TGTGCCAGCAGCTTGCGGTCAACCTATGGCTACACCTTC. Translated, this is CASSLRSTYGYTF.